The 3 T cell receptor beta chains listed next were all sequenced from one sample in a study of shared clonotypes between healthy human individuals. This table comes from immunoSEQ multiplex PCR, and its TCRdb copy is limited to in-frame clones, with some not included. This table holds under 2.5 million clones, just under 95% found once. The sample was naive CD4+ T cells from PBMCs. Subset: CD45RA+ positively selected. The receptor source for this set is a man aged 18-30 years in good health. Some clones in this sample may be carry-over from other donors' samples.

A word on this clone: Other nucleotide sequences from this sample produce the same CDR3. For the CDR3, the DNA is TGTGCCAGCAGCGTGAACTATGGCTACACCTTC. Protein product: CASSVNYGYTF. The rearrangement joins TRBV28 to TRBJ1-2; D remains ambiguous. V was cut by 6 bases and J by 2 bases, with 4 bases left in between. The CDR3 totals 11 residues. Germline V gene data show CDR1 as MDHEN and CDR2 as SYDVKM.

This chain uses TRBV5-6 with TRBJ2-2, with TRBD2 matching 11 bases. Germline-derived CDR1 and CDR2 are SGHDT and YYEEEE. J gave up 0 bases and V 3 bases, and 1 base lay outside the gene matches. This CDR3 has 16 residues. In DNA form, the CDR3 reads TGTGCCAGCAGCTCGGGACTAGCGGCGAACACCGGGGAGCTGTTTTTT. Protein sequence: CASSSGLAANTGELFF.

V and J are TRBV5-1 and TRBJ2-1; 10 bases are shared with TRBD2. In germline, CDR1 is SGHRS, CDR2 YFSETQ. V dropped 1 base and J dropped 9; count of bases not matched to a gene: 19. CDR3 length: 19 residues. CDR3 loop: CASSLILAGSPVTSAEQFF. The DNA of the CDR3 is TGCGCCAGCAGCTTGATACTAGCGGGATCCCCCGTGACGAGCGCTGAGCAGTTCTTC.